This T cell receptor (beta chain) was retrieved from a study of naive and memory T cell subsets. Whole-study findings and limits: Gini index rose across naive, CM, EM and EMRA in CD4 and CD8. Naive and memory subsets had different power law exponents for TCR abundance. In naive cells, over 95% of TCR sequences were seen only once. Especially in CD8 cells, naive repertoires contained a few larger clonotypes, possibly CD45RA-re-expressing memory cells.

Two oligonucleotides, mixed equimolar, formed the beta constant-region primer covering TRBC1 and TRBC2. Nested alpha and beta constant-region primers with the SP2 primer drove four PCR rounds on ligated cDNA. An oligonucleotide with the SP2 primer and a 12-nucleotide UMI was ligated to the cDNA 3' end. TCRdb reanalysed the UMI-ligation and nested PCR reads using MiXCR and keeps one entry per CDR3 protein. The sample includes roughly 150,000 distinct CDR3 sequences, roughly a fifth of them seen just once. Germline CDR1 reads MDHEN; CDR2 reads SYDVKM. V was pared by 3 bases and J by 5 bases, with 16 bases between. The CDR3 spans 15 residues. This clonotype has only a few counts. The antigen is not known.

The chain has TRBV28 and TRBJ2-5; D perhaps matches TRBD2 (6 bases). The specimen was naive CD8+ T cells from blood. The sequence was collected from a human donor in good health. The CDR3 region is CASSFRRVGYETQYF. Written as DNA, the CDR3 is TGTGCCAGCAGTTTTAGGAGGGTTGGGTATGAGACCCAGTACTTC.